This T cell receptor (beta chain) was recorded in a study of sequential checkpoint blockade in melanoma. Study background: Both treatment sequences were followed by maintenance nivolumab.

This CDR3 is 15 amino acids long. The V gene's germline CDR1 is LNHDA and CDR2 SQIVND (reference sequence). The ends were cut back, 2 bases at V and 0 bases at J, with 9 bases in the middle. Profiled with immunoSEQ multiplex PCR; TCRdb holds only in-frame clones, not every one. The sample has around 13,000 clones; under 80% are singletons. Treatment of the sample: randomized to nivolumab then ipilimumab (arm A) or the reverse (arm B). Live CD3+CD8+ CD19− CD56− cells were sorted from PBMCs. This TCR was recovered from a human donor with melanoma. The rearrangement uses TRBV19 and TRBJ2-3; D perhaps matches TRBD2 (6 bases). The sequencing here drew on CD8+ T cells sorted from blood (inferred from file names), taken from a patient given nivolumab and ipilimumab in sequence. The CDR3 sequence: CASSIYGGSTDTQYF. In DNA form, the CDR3 reads TGTGCCAGTAGTATATACGGGGGTAGCACAGATACGCAGTATTTT. Full variable domain (missing parts from reference TRBV19 and TRBJ2-3): DGGITQSPKYLFRKEGQNVTLSCEQNLNHDAMYWYRQDPGQGLRLIYYSQIVNDFQKGDIAEGYSVSREKKESFPLTVTSAQKNPTAFYLCASSIYGGSTDTQYFGPGTRLTVL.